These 24 T cell receptor beta chains originate from one sample sequenced in a study of blood T cell repertoires in COVID-19 (dated by TCRdb to the early 2020s). Preparation of the library involved the immunoSEQ multiplex PCR assay. Held by TCRdb, this immuneACCESS table contains in-frame sequences only and omits some clones. Under half of the omission traces to an unresolved V gene where checked; the cause of the rest is unknown. The sample table contains about 170,000 clones; only one count was recorded for around 83% of them. About 19% of the sample lies in the top ten. What was sequenced was peripheral blood. All receptors come from a woman in her 70s who had recovered from COVID-19.

This chain links TRBV11-2 with TRBJ2-5; D is perhaps TRBD2 (5 bases). CDR1 SGHAT and CDR2 FQNNGV come from the germline V gene. The CDR3 extends over 14 amino acids. Deletions cut 5 bases from V and 5 bases from J, with 15 bases between. The CDR3: CASSPVGSMETQYF. CDR3 bases: TGTGCCAGCAGCCCGGTAGGGAGTATGGAGACCCAGTACTTC.

This clone has just a few counts. The CDR3 DNA reads as TGCGCCAGCAGCTTGGATGGGGAGGTCGGGGAGCTGTTTTTT. This sequence encodes CASSLDGEVGELFF. The V and J genes are TRBV5-1 and TRBJ2-2, with a weak D call TRBD2 (6 bases). Trimming removed 0 bases at V and 7 bases at J, with 10 bases between. The CDR3 spans 14 residues. The V gene's germline CDR1 is SGHRS and CDR2 YFSETQ. The full variable domain, with the rest looked up from reference TRBV5-1 and TRBJ2-2, is KAGVTQTPRYLIKTRGQQVTLSCSPISGHRSVSWYQQTPGQGLQFLFEYFSETQRNKGNFPGRFSGRQFSNSRSEMNVSTLELGDSALYLCASSLDGEVGELFFGEGSRLTVL.

In regard to this clone: Other DNA sequences in the sample encode the same CDR3. The chain recombines TRBV11-3 with TRBJ1-1; D is perhaps TRBD1 (6 bases). This CDR3 contains 14 residues. V was clipped by 3 bases and J by 1 base, with 9 bases between them. The germline V gene has CDR1 SGHNT and CDR2 YENEEA. CDR3 in amino acids: CASSFGGANTEAFF. In DNA, the CDR3 is TGTGCCAGCAGCTTTGGGGGGGCGAACACTGAAGCTTTCTTT.

The V gene is TRBV11-1, the J gene TRBJ1-4; no reliable D call. The germline CDR1 and CDR2 sequences are SGHAT and FQDESV (reference sequence). Trimming pared 5 bases from V and 3 bases from J, leaving 10 bases between. The CDR3 is 14 amino acids. CDR3 sequence: CASSPTVANEKLFF. Here the CDR3 DNA reads TGTGCCAGCAGCCCTACGGTGGCTAATGAAAAACTGTTTTTT.

This clone appeared once. CDR3 DNA sequence: TGCGCCAGCGGAACAGGGGGCGCAGACAATGAGCAGTTCTTC. Translating gives CASGTGGADNEQFF. V and J are TRBV5-1 and TRBJ2-1; 9 bases fit TRBD1. Per germline, CDR1 SGHRS and CDR2 YFSETQ. After removal of 7 bases from V and 5 bases from J, the junction contained 7 bases not matched to a gene. The CDR3 is made up of 14 amino acids.

This clone was picked up one time. This chain joins TRBV4-1 and TRBJ1-4; TRBD1 aligns across 7 bases. Per the germline V gene, CDR1 is MGHRA and CDR2 is YSYEKL. With 4 bases clipped from V and 8 bases from J, the junction kept 13 bases outside the gene matches. The CDR3 totals 16 residues. The CDR3 coding sequence is TGCGCCAGCAGCCTGGGGGCCGGCAGGGGGTCGGAAAAACTGTTTTTT. This translates into CASSLGAGRGSEKLFF.

This clone appeared a single time. This chain connects TRBV6-5 to TRBJ1-2; D is uncertain. The germline CDR1 and CDR2 sequences are MNHEY and SVGAGI. CDR3 length: 15 amino acids. Trimming stripped 5 bases from V and 4 bases from J, with 17 bases between. The CDR3 region has the DNA TGTGCCAGCAGTCGGGGAGGTGGAGGTGGCTATGGCTACACCTTC. This gives the protein CASSRGGGGGYGYTF.

This chain uses TRBV7-6 with TRBJ2-3; 8 bases are shared with TRBD1. This CDR3 has 19 residues. Germline CDR1 reads SGHVS; CDR2 reads FNYEAQ. The trim removed 1 base at V and 1 base at J, leaving 13 bases unmatched. This chain's CDR3 is CASSLVPVGQGRGTDTQYF. The CDR3 nucleotides read TGTGCCAGCAGCTTAGTTCCCGTCGGACAGGGAAGAGGCACAGATACGCAGTATTTT.

The genes are TRBV9 and TRBJ1-6; TRBD1 matches 9 bases. J gave up 8 bases and V 0 bases, and 6 bases lay outside the gene matches. The CDR3 contains 16 residues. CDR1 SGDLS and CDR2 YYNGEE come from the germline V gene. The CDR3 coding sequence is TGTGCCAGCAGCGTAGCCCCTACAGGGGGCTATTCACCCCTCCACTTT. It specifies CASSVAPTGGYSPLHF.

V gene TRBV28 combines with J gene TRBJ1-5; no clear D. CDR3 length equals 15 residues. Germline loops: CDR1 MDHEN, CDR2 SYDVKM. The V end was cut by 10 bases, the J end by 1 base, with 17 bases between. The chain's CDR3 is CATNAGSQSNQPQHF. The CDR3 bases are TGTGCCACCAACGCCGGGAGCCAAAGCAATCAGCCCCAGCATTTT.

The rearrangement uses TRBV7-6 and TRBJ1-4, with D unclear. Germline V CDR1 and CDR2: SGHVS, FNYEAQ. V lost 5 bases and J 8 bases, leaving 18 bases between the germline ends. This CDR3 spans 15 amino acids. The CDR3 reads CASSRYATNEEKLFF. The CDR3, as DNA: TGTGCCAGCAGCCGATACGCAACTAATGAGGAAAAACTGTTTTTT.

This chain uses TRBV2 with TRBJ2-1; 11 nucleotides match TRBD2. This CDR3 has 18 residues. V lost 8 bases to trimming and J lost 1 base; unmatched junction nucleotides: 13. Per germline, CDR1 SNHLY and CDR2 FYNNEI. The CDR3 DNA follows: TGTGCCAGCGTTGGGCTAGCGGGGGGCCGGCGGTCCTACAATGAGCAGTTCTTC. Translating gives CASVGLAGGRRSYNEQFF.

V gene TRBV5-1 combines with J gene TRBJ2-5; 8 bases line up with TRBD1. Germline values: CDR1 SGHRS, CDR2 YFSETQ. CDR3 length equals 16 residues. J gave up 1 base and V 4 bases, and 9 bases lay outside the gene matches. DNA of the CDR3: TGCGCCAGCAGCCCCGGGACAGGAGGGAGCCAAGAGACCCAGTACTTC. Amino acid sequence: CASSPGTGGSQETQYF.

The gene calls are TRBV4-1 and TRBJ1-3; D unresolved. This CDR3 contains 17 residues. Germline CDR1 and CDR2: MGHRA and YSYEKL. Trimming took off 0 bases at V and 0 bases at J, with 12 bases between the two ends. CDR3 region: CASSQDPALHSGNTIYF. The CDR3 bases are TGCGCCAGCAGCCAAGATCCCGCGCTCCACTCTGGAAACACCATATATTTT.

This clone was picked up one time. The chain joins TRBV28 to TRBJ2-7, with TRBD1 matching 9 bases. The CDR3 loop spans 14 amino acids. Trimming removed 4 bases from V and 3 bases from J; junction bases left unmatched: 4. Germline assignment: CDR1 MDHEN and CDR2 SYDVKM. CDR3 sequence: CASSSPGQGYEQYF. In DNA, the CDR3 is TGTGCCAGCAGTTCACCGGGACAGGGCTACGAGCAGTACTTC.

This clone was seen a handful of times. This chain links TRBV7-3 with TRBJ1-1; tentative D call: TRBD1 (6 bases). Deletions cut 4 bases from V and 1 base from J, with 13 bases between. The length of the CDR3 is 15 residues. Germline loops: CDR1 SGHTA, CDR2 FQGTGA. In nucleotides, the CDR3 is TGTGCCAGCAGCTCCTTGGGGGCCGCGAACACTGAAGCTTTCTTT. Residues: CASSSLGAANTEAFF.

This clone is a singleton in its sample. This chain links TRBV29-1 with TRBJ1-1; TRBD1 is a possible D gene (6 bases). V lost 7 bases and J lost 7, with 10 bases in between. This CDR3 is 10 amino acids long. CDR1 SQVTM and CDR2 ANQGSEA come from the germline V gene. The CDR3 is CSARGGEAFF. In DNA, the CDR3 is TGCAGCGCCAGGGGCGGTGAAGCTTTCTTT.

This chain uses TRBV28 with TRBJ2-3, with D unclear. V lost 6 bases, J lost 0 bases, and 10 bases lay in between. The CDR3 is made up of 14 amino acids. Germline CDR1 reads MDHEN; CDR2 reads SYDVKM. CDR3 in DNA: TGTGCCAGCAGCCCCCCAAAAAGCACAGATACGCAGTATTTT. Translated: CASSPPKSTDTQYF.

The gene calls are TRBV4-3 and TRBJ2-1; the match to TRBD2 covers 9 bases. From germline, CDR1 is LGHNA and CDR2 YSLEER. The CDR3 consists of 20 residues. The ends lost 0 bases at V and 7 bases at J; junction bases unmatched: 19. CDR3 coding DNA: TGCGCCAGCAGCCAAGATCCCCCGTCTAGGGCGGGAGGGTCCCTAAATGAGCAGTTCTTC. This encodes CASSQDPPSRAGGSLNEQFF.

This chain connects TRBV5-1 to TRBJ1-2, with 8 bases identical to TRBD1. The V gene's germline CDR1 is SGHRS and CDR2 YFSETQ. V was pared by 2 bases and J by 2 bases, with 5 bases of the junction left unmatched. This CDR3 is 15 amino acids long. CDR3 nucleotides: TGCGCCAGCAGCTTAGGGACAGGCACAAACTATGGCTACACCTTC. Translated: CASSLGTGTNYGYTF.

This clone was picked up a small number of times. This chain uses TRBV2 with TRBJ1-5; 7 nucleotides line up with TRBD1. CDR1 and CDR2 (germline): SNHLY, FYNNEI. Unmatched junction bases numbered 9, after V lost 3 bases and J lost 7 bases. The CDR3 consists of 15 residues. CDR3 residues: CASSEEDRLGQPQHF. CDR3 nucleotides: TGTGCCAGCAGTGAGGAGGACAGGTTAGGGCAGCCCCAGCATTTT.

The gene calls are TRBV19 and TRBJ2-3; D unclear. Between the trimmed V and J ends, which lost 6 bases and 0 bases, there was a span of 7 bases. The CDR3 has 13 amino acids. The germline V gene encodes CDR1 LNHDA and CDR2 SQIVND (reference sequence). The CDR3 protein is CASRLASTDTQYF. The CDR3 DNA follows: TGTGCCAGTAGGCTGGCTAGCACAGATACGCAGTATTTT. The whole variable domain, filled in from reference TRBV19 and TRBJ2-3, reads DGGITQSPKYLFRKEGQNVTLSCEQNLNHDAMYWYRQDPGQGLRLIYYSQIVNDFQKGDIAEGYSVSREKKESFPLTVTSAQKNPTAFYLCASRLASTDTQYFGPGTRLTVL.

The chain couples TRBV23-1 to TRBJ1-3; D is possibly TRBD1 (6 bases). TRBV23-1 is recorded as an ORF, its role being uncertain. CDR3 length: 18 amino acids. Trimming took off 2 bases at V and 0 bases at J, with 17 bases between the two ends. This chain's CDR3 is CASSQHRTARNSGNTIYF. CDR3 coding DNA: TGCGCCAGCAGTCAACACAGGACAGCCCGGAACTCTGGAAACACCATATATTTT.

The V gene is TRBV3-1 (or the pseudogene TRBV3-2), the J gene TRBJ1-2; D is possibly TRBD1 (6 bases). Per the germline V gene, CDR1 is LGHDT and CDR2 is YNNKEL (reference sequence). The CDR3 consists of 12 residues. Deletions cut 5 bases from V and 4 bases from J, with 8 bases between. CDR3 in DNA: TGTGCCAGCAGCGGGGGCAGCTATGGCTACACCTTC. It specifies CASSGGSYGYTF.